A selection of T cell receptor beta chains follows, all from one sample in a study of control samples from healthy donors and cancer patients. Produced via immunoSEQ multiplex PCR; TCRdb's table is partial and in-frame only. The sample holds roughly 220,000 clones; 90% to 95% are singletons and the top ten take less than 1.6%. The sample taken for sequencing was blood. The receptors here all came from a man aged 50 to 60 in good health. CDR3s include the opening cysteine and the closing phenylalanine or tryptophan. D genes are given only for firm matches. Where a row states a size, it is once, few, many or the class of an expanded clone; other rows omit it.

v_gene	abundance	j_gene	d_gene	CDR3aa	CDR3nt
TRBV2	NA	TRBJ2-3	NA	CASSEALSGKDTQYF	TGTGCCAGCAGTGAAGCGCTGTCAGGGAAAGATACGCAGTATTTT
TRBV2	NA	TRBJ2-3	NA	CASRATESSTDTQYF	TGTGCCAGCAGGGCGACAGAATCTAGCACAGATACGCAGTATTTT
TRBV7-2	once	TRBJ1-3	TRBD1	CASSTGQGPAGNTIYF	TGTGCCAGCAGCACAGGACAGGGGCCCGCTGGAAACACCATATATTTT
TRBV29-1	NA	TRBJ1-2	TRBD1	CSATGDNYGYTF	TGCAGCGCCACAGGGGATAACTATGGCTACACCTTC
TRBV3-1/TRBV3-2	NA	TRBJ1-2	NA	CASSQPGPLSGYTF	TGTGCCAGCAGCCAACCGGGACCTTTAAGCGGCTACACCTTC
TRBV6-6	NA	TRBJ2-7	TRBD2	CASSRGGRSYEQYF	TGTGCCAGCAGCCGCGGGGGTCGGTCCTACGAGCAGTACTTC
TRBV18	few	TRBJ1-2	NA	CASSEGQINYGYTF	TGTGCCAGCTCGGAGGGACAAATTAACTATGGCTACACCTTC
TRBV9	once	TRBJ1-1	NA	CASSPRQVSTEAFF	TGTGCCAGCAGCCCCCGACAGGTTTCCACTGAAGCTTTCTTT
TRBV15	NA	TRBJ1-3	NA	CATSKTGSYSGNTIYF	TGTGCCACCAGCAAAACAGGGAGTTATTCTGGAAACACCATATATTTT
TRBV7-2	NA	TRBJ2-5	TRBD1	CASSPQGAQETQYF	TGTGCCAGCAGCCCCCAGGGGGCCCAAGAGACCCAGTACTTC
TRBV2	NA	TRBJ2-1	TRBD1	CASMDRGMRSYNEQFF	TGTGCCAGCATGGACAGGGGAATGAGGTCCTACAATGAGCAGTTCTTC
TRBV2	NA	TRBJ2-3	NA	CASSFPGPNRATDTQYF	TGTGCCAGCAGCTTCCCGGGACCAAACAGGGCCACAGATACGCAGTATTTT
TRBV5-6	NA	TRBJ2-2	TRBD1	CASIKTGAIGELFF	TGTGCCAGCATCAAGACAGGGGCGATCGGGGAGCTGTTTTTT
TRBV6-5	NA	TRBJ1-2	NA	CASSYGGAKGGYTF	TGTGCCAGCAGTTACGGGGGGGCGAAGGGCGGCTACACCTTC
TRBV5-4	NA	TRBJ1-6	TRBD1	CASSLDQGGSPLHF	TGTGCCAGCAGCTTGGACCAGGGGGGATCACCCCTCCACTTT
TRBV4-2	NA	TRBJ2-6	NA	CASTPGAGNAGANVLTF	TGTGCTAGCACCCCCGGGGCCGGGAATGCTGGGGCCAACGTCCTGACTTTC
TRBV5-1	NA	TRBJ1-1	NA	CASSLEGSWTEAFF	TGCGCCAGCAGCTTGGAAGGGAGCTGGACTGAAGCTTTCTTT
TRBV5-1	NA	TRBJ1-1	NA	CASSERVNTEAFF	TGCGCCAGCAGCGAAAGAGTTAACACTGAAGCTTTCTTT
TRBV4-3	NA	TRBJ2-3	NA	CASSQDWEDRALTDTQYF	TGCGCCAGCAGCCAAGATTGGGAGGACCGAGCCCTCACAGATACGCAGTATTTT
TRBV9	few	TRBJ1-1	NA	CASSGGGTEAFF	TGTGCCAGCAGCGGGGGAGGGACTGAAGCTTTCTTT
TRBV7-9	NA	TRBJ1-3	NA	CASSLVPSDSIYF	TGTGCCAGCAGCTTAGTTCCCTCGGACAGCATATATTTT
TRBV3-1/TRBV3-2	NA	TRBJ2-7	TRBD1	CASSQAADRGLYEQYF	TGTGCCAGCAGCCAAGCCGCGGACAGGGGGCTTTACGAGCAGTACTTC
TRBV6-5	NA	TRBJ2-7	TRBD2	CASSQGRVSHEQYF	TGTGCCAGCAGCCAAGGGAGGGTGTCCCACGAGCAGTACTTC
TRBV5-1	NA	TRBJ1-5	TRBD1	CASSLDRGEQPQHF	TGCGCCAGCAGCTTGGACAGGGGCGAGCAGCCCCAGCATTTT
TRBV28	NA	TRBJ1-2	TRBD1	CASSSPPGQENYGYTF	TGTGCCAGCAGCTCTCCACCGGGACAGGAAAACTATGGCTACACCTTC
TRBV7-9	NA	TRBJ1-5	NA	CASSLQGSLSNQPQHF	TGTGCCAGCAGCTTACAGGGGTCACTTAGCAATCAGCCCCAGCATTTT
TRBV5-5	NA	TRBJ1-6	TRBD1	CASSLEGTGYFGSPLHF	TGTGCCAGCAGCTTGGAAGGGACAGGGTATTTCGGTTCACCCCTCCACTTT
TRBV27	NA	TRBJ1-6	NA	CASSLSGGFPRTDYNSPLHF	TGTGCCAGCAGTTTATCGGGGGGATTCCCGAGGACGGACTATAATTCACCCCTCCACTTT
TRBV28	NA	TRBJ1-2	NA	CASNARATYGYTF	TGTGCCAGCAACGCCAGGGCCACCTATGGCTACACCTTC
TRBV5-5	NA	TRBJ1-3	NA	CASSSVITGKDTIYF	TGTGCCAGCAGCTCCGTAATAACAGGGAAGGACACCATATATTTT
TRBV5-4	NA	TRBJ2-5	NA	CASSLAETQYF	TGTGCCAGCAGCTTGGCAGAGACCCAGTACTTC
TRBV19	once	TRBJ2-1	NA	CASNTVSAGRNEQFF	TGTGCCAGCAACACGGTCTCGGCGGGGAGAAATGAGCAGTTCTTC
TRBV5-1	NA	TRBJ2-7	NA	CASSLAPEQYF	TGCGCCAGCAGCTTGGCCCCCGAGCAGTACTTC
TRBV18	NA	TRBJ1-3	NA	CASSRPFGATPSGNTIYF	TGTGCCAGCTCAAGACCTTTCGGGGCCACCCCCTCTGGAAACACCATATATTTT
TRBV24-1	NA	TRBJ2-1	TRBD2	CATSDSGGSSYNEQFF	TGTGCCACCAGTGATTCGGGGGGAAGTTCCTACAATGAGCAGTTCTTC